The clone carrying this T cell receptor beta chain was seen many times. Antigen unknown. There are 15 residues in the CDR3. Germline lookup yields CDR1 SGHTA and CDR2 FQGTGA. V gave up 5 bases and J gave up 3 bases, with 14 bases separating them. The data were obtained in a study of neurological immune-mediated disorders. Study observations and caveats: The absence of shared CDR3 amino acid sequences among expanded clones across subjects suggests private repertoires in all groups. HTLV-1-associated myelopathy had the most TCR clonal expansion, while multiple sclerosis had the least, a level that fell below healthy controls.

Indicated time point: longitudinal time-point 2. The unsorted libraries originated from 2 million PBMCs that had been stored at -80 C. 5'RACE with 10-nucleotide random UMIs produced the cDNA. TCRdb analysed the 5' RACE reads with MiXCR anew, one entry per CDR3 protein. The sample includes over 55,000 distinct CDR3 sequences, more than 7.5% seen only once; the top ten take around 13%. The receptor comes from a man between 25 and 39 years old in good health. The specimen sequenced was PBMCs. V gene TRBV7-3 combines with J gene TRBJ2-1; possibly TRBD1 for D (6 bases). The CDR3 bases are TGTGCCAGCAGCCAGGGGCCCCCTGGCTACAATGAGCAGTTCTTC. Amino acids: CASSQGPPGYNEQFF.